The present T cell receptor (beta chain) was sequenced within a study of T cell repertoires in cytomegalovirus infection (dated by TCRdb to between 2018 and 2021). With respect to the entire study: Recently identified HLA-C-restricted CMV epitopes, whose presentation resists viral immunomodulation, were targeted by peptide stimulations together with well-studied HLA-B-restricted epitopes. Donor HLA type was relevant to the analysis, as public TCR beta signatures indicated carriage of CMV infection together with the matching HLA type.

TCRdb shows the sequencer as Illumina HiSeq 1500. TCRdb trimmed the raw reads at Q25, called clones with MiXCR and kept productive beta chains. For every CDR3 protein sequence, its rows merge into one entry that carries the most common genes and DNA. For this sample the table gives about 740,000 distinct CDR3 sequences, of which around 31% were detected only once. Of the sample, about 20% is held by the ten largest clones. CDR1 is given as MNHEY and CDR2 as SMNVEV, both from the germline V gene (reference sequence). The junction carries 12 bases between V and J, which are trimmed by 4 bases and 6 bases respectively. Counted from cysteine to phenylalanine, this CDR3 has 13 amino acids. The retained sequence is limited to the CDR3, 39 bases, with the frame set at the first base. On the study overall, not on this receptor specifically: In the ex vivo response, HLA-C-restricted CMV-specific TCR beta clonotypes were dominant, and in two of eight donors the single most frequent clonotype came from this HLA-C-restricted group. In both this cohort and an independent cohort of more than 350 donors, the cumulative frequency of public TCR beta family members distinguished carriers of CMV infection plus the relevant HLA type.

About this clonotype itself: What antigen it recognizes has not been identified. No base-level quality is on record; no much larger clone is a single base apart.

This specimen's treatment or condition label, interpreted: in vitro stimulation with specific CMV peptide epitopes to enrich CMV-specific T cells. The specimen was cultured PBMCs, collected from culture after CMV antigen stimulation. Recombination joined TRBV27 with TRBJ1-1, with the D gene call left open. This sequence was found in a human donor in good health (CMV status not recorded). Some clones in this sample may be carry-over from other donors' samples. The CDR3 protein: CASSYRVRAEAFF. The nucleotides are TGTGCCAGCAGTTACCGGGTTCGGGCTGAAGCTTTCTTT.